This T cell receptor beta chain appears in the sequencing data of a study of T cells in Graves' hyperthyroidism and ophthalmopathy. This clonotype has just a few counts. Its target is not known. A much larger clonotype is one base distant, so this may be a read error. Regarding the study as a whole: It was a median 6.5 months before onset that the model predicted ophthalmopathy.

TCR beta CDR3 regions were amplified from RNA. HTBI primers were the set used in a first-round RT-PCR of the TCR CDR3. Each CDR3 protein gets one entry after TCRdb re-called the multiplex PCR reads with MiXCR. Of 300,000 to 400,000 distinct CDR3 sequences in the sample, around 13% are singletons; the top ten hold over 8.5%. Graves' hyperthyroidism without ophthalmopathy progression within 18 months was termed stable. Those with hyperthyroidism were 18 to 65 years old, newly diagnosed, and ill for under 2 months. Fresh peripheral blood, about 9.6 ml, yielded the PBMCs. The source material was blood. This TCR was recovered from a woman between 18 and 29 years old with Graves' hyperthyroidism.

The CDR3 sequence is CASSEDTARGYTF. The CDR3 nucleotides are TGTGCCAGTAGCGAGGACACCGCCCGTGGCTACACCTTC. This chain uses TRBV19 with TRBJ1-2; tentatively, D is TRBD1 (5 bases). Germline values: CDR1 LNHDA, CDR2 SQIVND (reference sequence). This CDR3 region has 13 residues. Trimming cost V 6 bases and J 7 bases, with 15 bases left between them.